This record looks at one TCR beta chain sequence and its context. Its antigen remains unidentified. This record comes from a study of CXCR3-negative and CXCR3-positive naive CD8 T cells. Naive CD8+ T lymphocytes were specified as CD45RO-CCR7+CD27+CD95-. The method, 5' RACE with UMI labels, was used to prepare the TRB cDNA libraries. With the 5' RACE reads reprocessed, TCRdb shows one record per CDR3 protein and no DNA. The sample includes some 60,000 distinct CDR3 sequences. The CDR3 covers 13 residues. Germline CDR1 and CDR2: SQVTM and ANQGSEA. Overall study results and limits: Naive CXCR3-positive cells had TRB CDR3s more hydrophobic than those of CXCR3-negative naive cells.

This sequence was found in a human donor in good health. Some clones in this sample may be carry-over from other donors' samples. The V gene is TRBV29-1, the J gene TRBJ2-2; TCRdb's D gene call, TRBD1, goes unchecked for lack of DNA. What was sequenced was naive CXCR3+ CD8+ T cells from blood. Subset: CD45RO-CCR7+CD27+CD95- naive CD8+ T cells expressing CXCR3 (TNR3+). The CDR3 here is CSVGGAKNGELFF.